Detailed here is one T cell receptor beta chain. The antigen it binds to is not known. Base qualities are not recorded, but no much larger clone differs from it by a single base. RNA was extracted with the RNeasy kit and roughly 0.45 to 1 ug was reverse transcribed using random hexamers. The immunoSEQ multiplex PCR assay, which covers 54 Vbeta and 13 Jbeta segments, was used to amplify TCR beta CDR3 regions. To correct PCR amplification bias, a synthetic template baseline was used for both primer optimization and computational correction. As for the original processing: Reads were assigned to V, D and J genes according to IMGT and analyzed in immunoSEQ Analyzer, with only productive sequences retained. To calculate clonality, Shannon entropy was normalized by log2 of the number of productive unique sequences and then subtracted from one. Public and private clones were assessed among the 100 most prevalent clones of each patient and control. A clone was defined as Susac-specific if it was absent from the healthy and MS cohorts, from roughly 1,000 published viral clones and from other ImmuneACCESS disease sequences. TCRdb trimmed public reads at Q25 via fastp, called clones via MiXCR and kept in-frame beta chains. Each CDR3 protein gets just one entry, which takes the most common genes and DNA from the rows behind it. These V and J calls originate from TCRdb's pipeline instead of the authors' own analysis. Within this sample are a few hundred thousand distinct CDR3 sequences, with over 75% of them counted one time only. Of the sample, 0.21% falls within the top ten clones.

The data originate from a study of CD8 T cells in Susac syndrome (dated by TCRdb to between 2018 and 2021). Turning to the overall study: Whether CD8+ T cell activation and differentiation in Susac syndrome was antigen driven was tested using repertoire sequencing. CD8+ T cell repertoire clonality was compared between 11 to 12 healthy donors, some 14 Susac syndrome patients and 15 multiple sclerosis patients.

Peripheral blood CD8+ and CD4+ T cells from healthy donors, Susac syndrome patients and multiple sclerosis patients were profiled using high-throughput TCR beta sequencing. The multiple sclerosis controls were treatment-naive patients whose relapsing-remitting disease, either stable or active, fulfilled the revised McDonald criteria. CD8+ TEMRA cells were enriched by FACS, while bulk CD8+ and CD4+ T cells were purified by magnetic negative isolation. Blood was collected in EDTA tubes and processed within 24 hours, with PBMCs isolated through density gradient centrifugation. PBMCs intended for TCR sequencing were frozen in liquid nitrogen and were later thawed in a 37 degrees C water bath. A purity of at least 90% was achieved for sorted or isolated CD4+, CD8+ and CD8+ TEMRA cells. General conclusions and limits of the study: The study acknowledged that relatively few individuals were included in the TCR sequencing and HLA analysis.

The junction shows trimming of 8 bases on V and 2 bases on J, plus 16 bases between the germline ends. From the germline V gene (reference sequence), CDR1 is LNHNV and CDR2 is YYDKDF. Measured from the cysteine to the phenylalanine, the CDR3 is 15 residues long. Only the CDR3 region is kept as DNA, spanning 45 bases read in frame from base 1. This TCR derives from a human donor with multiple sclerosis. The sample consisted of CD8+ T cells from PBMCs. This chain is built from TRBV15 and TRBJ2-1; the D gene is perhaps TRBD1, from 6 matching bases. The CDR3 corresponds to CATADRRSAYNEQFF. The DNA reads as follows: TGTGCCACCGCCGACAGGCGATCAGCCTACAATGAGCAGTTCTTC.